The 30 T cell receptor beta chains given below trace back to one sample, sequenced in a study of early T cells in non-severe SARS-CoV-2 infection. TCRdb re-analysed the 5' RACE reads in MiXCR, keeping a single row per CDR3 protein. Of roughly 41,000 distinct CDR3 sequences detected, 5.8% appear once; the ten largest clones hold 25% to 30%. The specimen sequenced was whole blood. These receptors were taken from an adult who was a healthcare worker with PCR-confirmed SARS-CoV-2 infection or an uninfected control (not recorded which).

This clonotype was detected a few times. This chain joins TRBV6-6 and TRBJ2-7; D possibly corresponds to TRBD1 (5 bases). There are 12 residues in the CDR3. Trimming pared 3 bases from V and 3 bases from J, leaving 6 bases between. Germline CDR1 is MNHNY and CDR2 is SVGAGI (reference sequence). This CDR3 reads CASSYQGYEQYF. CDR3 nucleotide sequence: TGTGCCAGCAGTTATCAGGGCTACGAGCAGTACTTC.

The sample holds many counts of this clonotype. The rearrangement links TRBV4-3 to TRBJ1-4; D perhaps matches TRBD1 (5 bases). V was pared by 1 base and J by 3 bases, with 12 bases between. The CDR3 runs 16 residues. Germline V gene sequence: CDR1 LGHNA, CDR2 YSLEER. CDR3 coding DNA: TGCGCCAGCAGCCAAGGGAAGTGGGGGTCTAATGAAAAACTGTTTTTT. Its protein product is CASSQGKWGSNEKLFF.

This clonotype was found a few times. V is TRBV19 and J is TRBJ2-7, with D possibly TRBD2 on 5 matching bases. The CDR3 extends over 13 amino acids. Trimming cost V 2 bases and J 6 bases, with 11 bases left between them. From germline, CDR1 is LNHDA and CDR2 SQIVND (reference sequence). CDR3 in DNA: TGTGCCAGTAGTATACGAGGGAGTCCCGAGCAGTACTTC. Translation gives CASSIRGSPEQYF.

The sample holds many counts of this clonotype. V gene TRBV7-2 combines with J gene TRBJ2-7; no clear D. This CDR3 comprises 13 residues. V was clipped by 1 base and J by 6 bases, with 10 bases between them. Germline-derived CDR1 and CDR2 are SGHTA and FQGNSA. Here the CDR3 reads CASSLGLDREQYF. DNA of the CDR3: TGTGCCAGCAGCTTAGGACTGGACCGCGAGCAGTACTTC.

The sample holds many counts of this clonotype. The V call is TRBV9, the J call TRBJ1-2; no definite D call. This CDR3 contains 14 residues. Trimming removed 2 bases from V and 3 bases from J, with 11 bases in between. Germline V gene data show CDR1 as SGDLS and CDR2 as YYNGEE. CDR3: CASSVEDSHYGYTF. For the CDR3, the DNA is TGTGCCAGCAGCGTTGAAGATTCCCACTATGGCTACACCTTC.

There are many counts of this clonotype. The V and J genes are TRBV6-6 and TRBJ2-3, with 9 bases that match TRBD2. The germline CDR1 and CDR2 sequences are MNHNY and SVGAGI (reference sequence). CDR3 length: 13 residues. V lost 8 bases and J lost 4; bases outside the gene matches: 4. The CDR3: CASGLAGSDTQYF. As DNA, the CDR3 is TGTGCCAGCGGCCTAGCGGGGTCAGATACGCAGTATTTT.

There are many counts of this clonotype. CDR3 sequence (DNA): TGTGCCACCAGCAGAGTACAGGGGGCGCTTGAGGACGAGCAGTACTTC. The encoded protein is CATSRVQGALEDEQYF. The chain employs TRBV15 and TRBJ2-7, with 9 bases that match TRBD1. Germline V gene data show CDR1 as LNHNV and CDR2 as YYDKDF (reference sequence). This CDR3 contains 16 residues. The V gene end was trimmed by 1 base and the J gene end by 5 bases; junction bases not matched to a gene: 9.

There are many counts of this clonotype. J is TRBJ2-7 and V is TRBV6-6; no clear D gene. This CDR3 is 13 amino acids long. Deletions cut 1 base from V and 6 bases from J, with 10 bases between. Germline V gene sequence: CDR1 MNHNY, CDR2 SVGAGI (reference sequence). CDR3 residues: CASSYLGYSEQYF. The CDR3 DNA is TGTGCCAGCAGTTACTTGGGTTACTCCGAGCAGTACTTC.

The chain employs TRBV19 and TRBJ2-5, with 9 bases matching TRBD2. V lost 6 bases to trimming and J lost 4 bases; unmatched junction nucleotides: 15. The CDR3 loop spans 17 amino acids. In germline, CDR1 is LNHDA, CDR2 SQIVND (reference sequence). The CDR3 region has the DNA TGTGCCAGTAGGGGGACTAGCAGCCGCCCTGGGGGAGAGACCCAGTACTTC. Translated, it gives CASRGTSSRPGGETQYF.

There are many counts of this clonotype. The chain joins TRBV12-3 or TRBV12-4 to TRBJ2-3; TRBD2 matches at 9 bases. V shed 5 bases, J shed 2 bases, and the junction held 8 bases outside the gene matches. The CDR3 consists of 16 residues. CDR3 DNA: TGTGCCAGCAGTACCAAAGCGGGGGGAAACACAGATACGCAGTATTTT. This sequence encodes CASSTKAGGNTDTQYF.

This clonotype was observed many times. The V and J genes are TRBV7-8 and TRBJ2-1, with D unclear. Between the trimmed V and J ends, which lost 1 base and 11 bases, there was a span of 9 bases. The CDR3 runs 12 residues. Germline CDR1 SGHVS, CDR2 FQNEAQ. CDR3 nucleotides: TGTGCCAGCAGCTTAGAGACATCCCAGCAGTTCTTC. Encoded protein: CASSLETSQQFF.

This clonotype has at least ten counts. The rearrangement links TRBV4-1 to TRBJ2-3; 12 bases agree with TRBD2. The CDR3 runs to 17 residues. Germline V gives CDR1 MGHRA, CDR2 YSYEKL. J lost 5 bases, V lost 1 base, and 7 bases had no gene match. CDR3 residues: CASSQGLTSGGRDTQYF. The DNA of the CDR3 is TGCGCCAGCAGCCAAGGCCTTACTAGCGGGGGGAGAGATACGCAGTATTTT.

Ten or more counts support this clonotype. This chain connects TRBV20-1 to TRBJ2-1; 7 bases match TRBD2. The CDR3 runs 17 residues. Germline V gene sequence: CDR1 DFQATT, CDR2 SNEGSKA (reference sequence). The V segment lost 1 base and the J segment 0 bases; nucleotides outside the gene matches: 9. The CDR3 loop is CSARGLAIGYSYNEQFF. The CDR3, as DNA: TGCAGTGCTAGAGGACTAGCTATAGGCTACTCCTACAATGAGCAGTTCTTC.

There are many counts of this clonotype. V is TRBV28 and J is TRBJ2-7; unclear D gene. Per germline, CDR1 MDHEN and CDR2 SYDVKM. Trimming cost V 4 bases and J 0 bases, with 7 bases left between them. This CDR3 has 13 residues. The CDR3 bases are TGTGCCAGCAGTTATTCGGACTCCTACGAGCAGTACTTC. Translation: CASSYSDSYEQYF. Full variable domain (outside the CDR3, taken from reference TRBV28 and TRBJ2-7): DVKVTQSSRYLVKRTGEKVFLECVQDMDHENMFWYRQDPGLGLRLIYFSYDVKMKEKGDIPEGYSVSREKKERFSLILESASTNQTSMYLCASSYSDSYEQYFGPGTRLTVT.

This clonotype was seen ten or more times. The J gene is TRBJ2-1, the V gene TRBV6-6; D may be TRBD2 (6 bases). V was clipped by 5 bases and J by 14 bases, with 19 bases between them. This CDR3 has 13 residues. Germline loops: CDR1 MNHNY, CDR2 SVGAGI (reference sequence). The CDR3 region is CASSPPLRGDEFF. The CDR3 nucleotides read TGTGCCAGCAGTCCCCCCCTTCGCGGGGATGAGTTCTTC.

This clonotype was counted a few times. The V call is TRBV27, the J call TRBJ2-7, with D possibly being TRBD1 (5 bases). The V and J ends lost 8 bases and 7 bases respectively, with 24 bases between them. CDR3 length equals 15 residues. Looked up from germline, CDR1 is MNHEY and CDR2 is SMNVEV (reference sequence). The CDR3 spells CASCITGRSNEEQYF. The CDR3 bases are TGTGCCAGCTGTATTACAGGTCGTAGCAATGAGGAGCAGTACTTC.

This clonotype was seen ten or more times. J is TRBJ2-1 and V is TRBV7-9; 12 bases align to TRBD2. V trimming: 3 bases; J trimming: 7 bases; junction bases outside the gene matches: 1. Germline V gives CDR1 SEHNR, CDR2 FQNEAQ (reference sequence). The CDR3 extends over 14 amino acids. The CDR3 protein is CASSFGLAGNEQFF. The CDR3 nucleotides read TGTGCCAGCAGCTTCGGACTAGCGGGAAATGAGCAGTTCTTC. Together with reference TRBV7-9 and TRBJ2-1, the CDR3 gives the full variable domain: DTGVSQNPRHKITKRGQNVTFRCDPISEHNRLYWYRQTLGQGPEFLTYFQNEAQLEKSRLLSDRFSAERPKGSFSTLEIQRTEQGDSAMYLCASSFGLAGNEQFFGPGTRLTVL.

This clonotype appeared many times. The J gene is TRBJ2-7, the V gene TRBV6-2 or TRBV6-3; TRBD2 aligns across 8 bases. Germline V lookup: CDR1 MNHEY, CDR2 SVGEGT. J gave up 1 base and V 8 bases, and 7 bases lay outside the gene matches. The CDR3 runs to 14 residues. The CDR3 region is CASCELAASYEQYF. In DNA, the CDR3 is TGTGCCAGCTGCGAACTAGCGGCTTCCTACGAGCAGTACTTC.

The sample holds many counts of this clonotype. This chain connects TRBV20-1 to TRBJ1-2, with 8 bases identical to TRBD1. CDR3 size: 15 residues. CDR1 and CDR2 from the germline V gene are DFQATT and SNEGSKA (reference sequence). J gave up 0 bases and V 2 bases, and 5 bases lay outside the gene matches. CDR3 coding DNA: TGCAGTGCTAGACCCCAGACAGGGGCTAACTATGGCTACACCTTC. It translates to CSARPQTGANYGYTF.

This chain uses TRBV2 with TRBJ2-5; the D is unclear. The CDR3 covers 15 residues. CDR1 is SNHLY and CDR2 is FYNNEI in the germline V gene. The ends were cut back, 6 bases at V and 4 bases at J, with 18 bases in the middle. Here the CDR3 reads CASRIYLLMGETQYF. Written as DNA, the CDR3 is TGTGCCAGCAGGATTTACCTCTTAATGGGAGAGACCCAGTACTTC. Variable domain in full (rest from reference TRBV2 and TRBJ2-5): EPEVTQTPSHQVTQMGQEVILRCVPISNHLYFYWYRQILGQKVEFLVSFYNNEISEKSEIFDDQFSVERPDGSNFTLKIRSTKLEDSAMYFCASRIYLLMGETQYFGPGTRLLVL.

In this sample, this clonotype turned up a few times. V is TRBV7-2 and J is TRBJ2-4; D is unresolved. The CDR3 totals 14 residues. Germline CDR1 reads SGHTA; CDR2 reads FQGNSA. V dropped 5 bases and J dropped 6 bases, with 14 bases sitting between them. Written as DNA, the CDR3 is TGTGCCAGCAGCCCCCGTGGCCTCCTAAACATTCAGTACTTC. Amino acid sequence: CASSPRGLLNIQYF.

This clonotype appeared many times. The CDR3 loop is CASGLQNTEAFF. CDR3 DNA: TGTGCTAGTGGTTTGCAGAACACTGAAGCTTTCTTT. The chain has TRBV12-5 and TRBJ1-1, with D unclear. Trimming pared 2 bases from V and 1 base from J, leaving 2 bases between. Germline-derived CDR1 and CDR2 are LGHNT and FRNRAP. The CDR3 extends over 12 amino acids.

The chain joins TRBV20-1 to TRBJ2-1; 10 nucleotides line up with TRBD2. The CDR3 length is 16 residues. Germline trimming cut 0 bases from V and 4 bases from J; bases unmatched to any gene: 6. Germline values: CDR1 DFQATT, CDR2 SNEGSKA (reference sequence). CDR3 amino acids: CSARDPSGGRYNEQFF. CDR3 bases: TGCAGTGCTAGAGATCCTAGCGGGGGCCGGTACAATGAGCAGTTCTTC.

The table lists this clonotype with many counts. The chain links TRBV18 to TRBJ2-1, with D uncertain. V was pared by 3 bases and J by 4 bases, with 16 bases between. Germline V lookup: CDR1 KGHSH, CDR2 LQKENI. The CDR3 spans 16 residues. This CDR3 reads CASSPSLRIRYNEQFF. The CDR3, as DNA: TGTGCCAGCTCACCGAGCCTACGCATCCGTTACAATGAGCAGTTCTTC.

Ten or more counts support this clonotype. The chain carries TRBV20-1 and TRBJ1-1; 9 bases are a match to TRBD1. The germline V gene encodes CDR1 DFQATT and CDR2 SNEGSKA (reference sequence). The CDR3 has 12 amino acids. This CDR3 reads CKPDRGGTEAFF. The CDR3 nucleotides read TGCAAGCCGGACAGGGGAGGCACTGAAGCTTTCTTT.

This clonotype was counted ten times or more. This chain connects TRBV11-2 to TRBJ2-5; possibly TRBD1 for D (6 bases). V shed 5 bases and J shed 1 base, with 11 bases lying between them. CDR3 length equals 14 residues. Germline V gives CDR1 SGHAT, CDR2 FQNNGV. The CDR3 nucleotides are TGTGCCAGCAGCCCGGGACATTTCCAAGAGACCCAGTACTTC. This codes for CASSPGHFQETQYF.

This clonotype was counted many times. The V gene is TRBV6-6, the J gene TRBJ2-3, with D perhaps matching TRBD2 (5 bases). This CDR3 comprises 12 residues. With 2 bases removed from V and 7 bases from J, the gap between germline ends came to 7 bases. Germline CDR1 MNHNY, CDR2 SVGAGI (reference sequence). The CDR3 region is CASSYGENTQYF. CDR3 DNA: TGTGCCAGCAGTTACGGGGAGAATACGCAGTATTTT.

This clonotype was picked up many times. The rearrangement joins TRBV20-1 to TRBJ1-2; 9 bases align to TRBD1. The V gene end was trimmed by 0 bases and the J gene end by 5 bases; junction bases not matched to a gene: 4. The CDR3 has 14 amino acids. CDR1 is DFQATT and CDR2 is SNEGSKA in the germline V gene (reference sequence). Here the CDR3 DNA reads TGCAGTGCTAGAGATACAGGGGGCCGGTATGGCTACACCTTC. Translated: CSARDTGGRYGYTF.

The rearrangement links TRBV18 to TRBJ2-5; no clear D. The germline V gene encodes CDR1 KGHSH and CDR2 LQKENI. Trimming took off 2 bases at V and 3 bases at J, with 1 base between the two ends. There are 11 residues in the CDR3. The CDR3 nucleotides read TGTGCCAGCTCACCAGAAGAGACCCAGTACTTC. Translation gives CASSPEETQYF.

CDR3: CASSLGGTYTGELFF. The CDR3 region has the DNA TGTGCCAGCAGCTTAGGTGGGACTTACACCGGGGAGCTGTTTTTT. The J gene is TRBJ2-2, the V gene TRBV9, with a tentative D call TRBD2 (6 bases). The CDR3 contains 15 residues. Per germline, CDR1 SGDLS and CDR2 YYNGEE. Between the trimmed V and J ends, which lost 4 bases and 3 bases, there was a span of 13 bases.